Here is one T cell receptor beta chain with its context. The study left out patients who had uncontrolled infection, other autoimmune disease, pregnancy or lactation. What was amplified from RNA transcripts were TCR beta CDR3 regions. Initially, a first-round RT-PCR of the TCR CDR3 employed the HTBI primer set. Using its own MiXCR run on the multiplex PCR reads, TCRdb lists one record per CDR3 protein. Here the sample spans some 150,000 distinct CDR3 sequences, around 20% being singletons. The CDR3 has 17 amino acids. CDR1 and CDR2 from the germline V gene are KGHDR and SFDVKD. Unmatched junction bases numbered 10, after V lost 6 bases and J lost 1 base. This specimen comes from a study of T cells in Graves' hyperthyroidism and ophthalmopathy. Study as a whole: Peripheral blood was taken when the disease was first diagnosed, before any treatment began.

The material sequenced was blood. The sequence came from a woman between 45 and 60 years old with Graves' hyperthyroidism that later progressed to Graves' ophthalmopathy. J is TRBJ2-1 and V is TRBV24-1; 8 nucleotides align to TRBD1. CDR3 in DNA: TGTGCCACCAGTCTACCCGAAACAGGGGGGTCCTACAATGAGCAGTTCTTC. It yields the protein CATSLPETGGSYNEQFF.